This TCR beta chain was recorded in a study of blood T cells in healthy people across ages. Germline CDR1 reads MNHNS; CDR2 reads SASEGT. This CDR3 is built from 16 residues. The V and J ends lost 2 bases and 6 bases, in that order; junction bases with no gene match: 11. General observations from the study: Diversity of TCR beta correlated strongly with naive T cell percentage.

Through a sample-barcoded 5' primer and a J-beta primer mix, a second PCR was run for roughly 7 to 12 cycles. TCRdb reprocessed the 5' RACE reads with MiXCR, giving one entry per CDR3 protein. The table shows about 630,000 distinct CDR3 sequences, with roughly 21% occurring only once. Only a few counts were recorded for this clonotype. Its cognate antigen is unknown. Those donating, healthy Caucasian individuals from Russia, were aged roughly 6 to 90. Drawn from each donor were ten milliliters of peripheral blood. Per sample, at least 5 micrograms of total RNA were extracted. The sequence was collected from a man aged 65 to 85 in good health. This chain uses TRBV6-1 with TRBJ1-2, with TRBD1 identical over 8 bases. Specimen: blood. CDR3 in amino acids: CASSESPGQGGDGYTF. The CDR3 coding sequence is TGTGCCAGCAGTGAATCACCCGGACAGGGAGGGGATGGCTACACCTTC.